This entry lists 28 T cell receptor beta chains sequenced from one sample in a study of blood T cell repertoires in COVID-19. Clones were sequenced by immunoSEQ multiplex PCR, and TCRdb holds only the in-frame ones, with some missing. The repertoire holds 45,000 to 70,000 clones, with about 89% as singletons. What was sequenced was peripheral blood. All receptors derive from a woman aged 55-75 years with active COVID-19.

This clone appeared once. V and J are TRBV6-5 and TRBJ1-4; D not certain. The V gene's germline CDR1 is MNHEY and CDR2 SVGAGI. The CDR3 is made up of 13 amino acids. The V end was cut by 10 bases, the J end by 8 bases, with 17 bases between. The CDR3 coding sequence is TGTGCCACCTCTCAAGGTCCCAGGGAAAAACTGTTTTTT. Residues: CATSQGPREKLFF.

CDR3 loop: CASSVGQVTAEAFF. As DNA, the CDR3 is TGTGCCAGCAGCGTAGGACAGGTTACCGCTGAAGCTTTCTTT. This chain uses TRBV9 with TRBJ1-1, with TRBD1 as a possible D gene (6 bases). This CDR3 is 14 amino acids long. The V gene's germline CDR1 is SGDLS and CDR2 YYNGEE. V was clipped by 0 bases and J by 6 bases, with 12 bases between them. The variable domain in full, completed from reference TRBV9 and TRBJ1-1, reads DSGVTQTPKHLITATGQRVTLRCSPRSGDLSVYWYQQSLDQGLQFLIQYYNGEERAKGNILERFSAQQFPDLHSELNLSSLELGDSALYFCASSVGQVTAEAFFGQGTRLTVV.

V is TRBV9 and J is TRBJ2-7; 9 nucleotides agree with TRBD1. Germline CDR1 and CDR2: SGDLS and YYNGEE. The CDR3 totals 14 residues. Trimming removed 4 bases from V and 1 base from J; junction bases left unmatched: 3. The CDR3 sequence: CASSLGTGSYEQYF. The CDR3 nucleotides read TGTGCCAGCAGCCTCGGGACAGGGTCCTACGAGCAGTACTTC.

In its sample, this clone was seen once. The rearrangement uses TRBV7-8 and TRBJ2-7; tentatively, D is TRBD2 (7 bases). The germline V gene has CDR1 SGHVS and CDR2 FQNEAQ. The CDR3 is made up of 14 amino acids. V lost 5 bases and J lost 5, with 16 bases in between. This CDR3 reads CASSRGGGGDEQYF. The CDR3 coding sequence is TGTGCCAGCAGCCGGGGTGGAGGGGGGGACGAGCAGTACTTC.

The V and J genes are TRBV6-5 and TRBJ1-2; 7 bases map to TRBD1. This CDR3 is built from 14 residues. The germline CDR1 and CDR2 sequences are MNHEY and SVGAGI. With 6 bases clipped from V and 5 bases from J, the junction kept 9 bases outside the gene matches. The CDR3 nucleotides are TGTGCCAGCAGGGATTACAGGGGATATTATGGCTACACCTTC. Its translation: CASRDYRGYYGYTF.

The gene calls are TRBV18 and TRBJ2-7; possibly TRBD2 for D (5 bases). The germline V gene encodes CDR1 KGHSH and CDR2 LQKENI. The CDR3 consists of 14 residues. V dropped 3 bases and J dropped 3 bases, with 12 bases sitting between them. CDR3 sequence reads: CASSPDFDGYEQYF. CDR3 bases: TGTGCCAGCTCACCGGACTTCGATGGCTACGAGCAGTACTTC.

The chain links TRBV5-1 to TRBJ1-1; D not certain. The CDR3 runs to 17 residues. Trimming took off 0 bases at V and 0 bases at J, with 15 bases between the two ends. Germline V gives CDR1 SGHRS, CDR2 YFSETQ. Written as DNA, the CDR3 is TGCGCCAGCAGCTTGGGGCAGACTTGGAACATGAACACTGAAGCTTTCTTT. Its translation: CASSLGQTWNMNTEAFF.

V usage is TRBV19 and J usage is TRBJ1-6; D unresolved. Germline CDR1 is LNHDA and CDR2 is SQIVND (reference sequence). With 3 bases removed from V and 9 bases from J, the gap between germline ends came to 6 bases. The CDR3 length is 12 residues. The CDR3 nucleotides are TGTGCCAGTAGTATTAGCAGTTCACCCCTCCACTTT. Translation gives CASSISSSPLHF.

This rearrangement joins TRBV5-1 to TRBJ1-1; no clear D. This CDR3 is 15 amino acids long. Deletions cut 4 bases from V and 3 bases from J, with 16 bases between. Germline V gene data show CDR1 as SGHRS and CDR2 as YFSETQ. The CDR3, as DNA: TGCGCCAGCAGCATGGTGGGAGGGAGGCACACTGAAGCTTTCTTT. Its protein product is CASSMVGGRHTEAFF.

V usage is TRBV6-5 and J usage is TRBJ1-5; 7 positions match TRBD1. V dropped 6 bases and J dropped 4; count of bases not matched to a gene: 3. The V gene's germline CDR1 is MNHEY and CDR2 SVGAGI. The CDR3 consists of 13 residues. CDR3 residues: CASSKDRNQPQHF. The CDR3 DNA sequence: TGTGCCAGCAGCAAGGACAGGAATCAGCCCCAGCATTTT.

This clone appeared a few times. This chain links TRBV18 with TRBJ1-6, with D unclear. CDR3 length equals 15 residues. Trimming stripped 3 bases from V and 9 bases from J, with 15 bases between. The germline V gene encodes CDR1 KGHSH and CDR2 LQKENI. This chain's CDR3 is CASSPGTAEGSPLHF. CDR3 DNA sequence: TGTGCCAGCTCACCGGGAACAGCTGAGGGTTCACCCCTCCACTTT.

This rearrangement joins TRBV7-2 to TRBJ1-6, with a possible D match to TRBD1 (5 bases). Germline V gene data show CDR1 as SGHTA and CDR2 as FQGNSA. The CDR3 runs to 14 residues. Trimming removed 5 bases from V and 8 bases from J, with 13 bases in between. CDR3 loop: CASSPRQKDSPLHF. The CDR3, as DNA: TGTGCCAGCAGCCCAAGACAGAAAGATTCACCCCTCCACTTT.

This chain uses TRBV9 with TRBJ2-6; a weak D match, TRBD1 (5 bases). The CDR3 spans 18 residues. Deletions cut 3 bases from V and 0 bases from J, with 16 bases between. From germline, CDR1 is SGDLS and CDR2 YYNGEE. CDR3 amino acids: CASSARAGFLSGANVLTF. For the CDR3, the DNA is TGTGCCAGCAGCGCACGGGCAGGGTTCCTCTCTGGGGCCAACGTCCTGACTTTC. The full variable domain, with the rest looked up from reference TRBV9 and TRBJ2-6, is DSGVTQTPKHLITATGQRVTLRCSPRSGDLSVYWYQQSLDQGLQFLIQYYNGEERAKGNILERFSAQQFPDLHSELNLSSLELGDSALYFCASSARAGFLSGANVLTFGAGSRLTVL.

This clone was picked up one time. The chain has TRBV24-1 and TRBJ2-1, with no clear D. The CDR3 length is 16 residues. The V and J ends lost 3 bases and 8 bases respectively, with 19 bases between them. From germline, CDR1 is KGHDR and CDR2 SFDVKD. The CDR3 here is CATSDATGLQRDEQFF. The CDR3 nucleotides read TGTGCCACCAGTGATGCGACTGGTCTTCAACGTGATGAGCAGTTCTTC.

V gene TRBV7-2 combines with J gene TRBJ2-3, with TRBD2 as a possible D gene (6 bases). The CDR3 has 16 amino acids. CDR1 and CDR2 from the germline V gene are SGHTA and FQGNSA. The V end was cut by 5 bases, the J end by 0 bases, with 15 bases between. CDR3 residues: CASSLLGGDSTDTQYF. Written as DNA, the CDR3 is TGTGCCAGCAGCCTCTTGGGGGGAGATAGCACAGATACGCAGTATTTT.

The rearrangement links TRBV3-1 (or the pseudogene TRBV3-2) to TRBJ2-7, with D possibly matching TRBD2 (6 bases). Trimming left V 1 base short and J 2 bases short, with 9 bases between. Germline values: CDR1 LGHDT, CDR2 YNNKEL (reference sequence). The CDR3 is made up of 14 amino acids. In nucleotides, the CDR3 is TGTGCCAGCAGCCAAGGGTCGGGGGCCTACGAGCAGTACTTC. Translating gives CASSQGSGAYEQYF.

In nucleotides, the CDR3 is TGTGCCAGCAGTCCTAGCGGGGGCCGCTCCTACGAGCAGTACTTC. Translation gives CASSPSGGRSYEQYF. The chain carries TRBV27 and TRBJ2-7; 10 bases fit TRBD2. The CDR3 consists of 15 residues. Germline CDR1 reads MNHEY; CDR2 reads SMNVEV (reference sequence). The V gene end was trimmed by 5 bases and the J gene end by 0 bases; junction bases not matched to a gene: 4.

The chain uses TRBV7-8 and TRBJ2-1; TRBD2 agrees at 8 bases. The CDR3 loop spans 17 amino acids. Per germline, CDR1 SGHVS and CDR2 FQNEAQ. The V gene end was trimmed by 0 bases and the J gene end by 4 bases; junction bases not matched to a gene: 8. The CDR3 DNA sequence: TGTGCCAGCAGCTTAGCCCGCAAGCCGGGGGGGTACAATGAGCAGTTCTTC. Translation gives CASSLARKPGGYNEQFF. Full variable domain (rest looked up from reference TRBV7-8 and TRBJ2-1): GAGVSQSPRYKVAKRGQDVALRCDPISGHVSLFWYQQALGQGPEFLTYFQNEAQLDKSGLPSDRFFAERPEGSVSTLKIQRTQQEDSAVYLCASSLARKPGGYNEQFFGPGTRLTVL.

V usage is TRBV10-2 and J usage is TRBJ1-6, with D unclear. V lost 3 bases, J lost 10 bases, and 16 bases lay in between. This CDR3 has 15 amino acids. Germline V gene lookup returns CDR1 WSHSY and CDR2 SAAADI. Written as DNA, the CDR3 is TGCGCCAGCAGTGACGGCCAGGCGGGGAGCTCACCCCTCCACTTT. It specifies CASSDGQAGSSPLHF.

This clone came up a few times. The chain recombines TRBV30 with TRBJ1-2; 8 bases map to TRBD1. CDR3 length: 13 amino acids. CDR1 is GTSNPN, CDR2 SVGIG, per germline (reference sequence). The trim removed 7 bases at V and 5 bases at J, leaving 9 bases unmatched. The CDR3 loop is CASTRTGKYGYTF. In nucleotides, the CDR3 is TGTGCCTCAACACGGACAGGGAAATATGGCTACACCTTC.

This clone came up once. The chain combines TRBV6-5 with TRBJ1-1; D remains ambiguous. Germline loops: CDR1 MNHEY, CDR2 SVGAGI. V lost 0 bases and J 0 bases, leaving 8 bases between the germline ends. CDR3 length: 15 residues. The CDR3 region is CASSYSRQLNTEAFF. In DNA, the CDR3 is TGTGCCAGCAGTTACTCGAGGCAGCTGAACACTGAAGCTTTCTTT.

The chain joins TRBV19 to TRBJ2-3, with D perhaps TRBD2 (5 bases). The CDR3 length is 14 residues. Trimming left V 3 bases short and J 3 bases short, with 10 bases between. Per germline, CDR1 LNHDA and CDR2 SQIVND (reference sequence). The CDR3 here is CASSMKGATDTQYF. The CDR3 DNA reads TGTGCCAGTAGTATGAAGGGAGCGACAGATACGCAGTATTTT.

The rearrangement uses TRBV2 and TRBJ2-1; maybe TRBD2 (5 bases). The ends were cut back, 4 bases at V and 7 bases at J, with 11 bases in the middle. Germline CDR1 is SNHLY and CDR2 is FYNNEI. The CDR3 totals 13 residues. The CDR3 here is CASSGTRRNEQFF. CDR3 DNA: TGTGCCAGCAGTGGGACTCGGAGAAATGAGCAGTTCTTC.

The chain joins TRBV11-3 to TRBJ2-1; 8 nucleotides line up with TRBD2. With V trimmed by 6 bases and J by 6 bases, 7 bases remained unmatched. The CDR3 length is 14 residues. CDR1 is SGHNT and CDR2 is YENEEA in the germline V gene. The CDR3 region has the DNA TGTGCCAGCAGTCGGGGGGGCGGAGTCAATGAGCAGTTCTTC. Its protein product is CASSRGGGVNEQFF.

The chain couples TRBV7-2 to TRBJ1-2; 11 bases are a match to TRBD1. The trim removed 1 base at V and 5 bases at J, leaving 6 bases unmatched. Germline CDR1 is SGHTA and CDR2 is FQGNSA. The CDR3 is made up of 16 amino acids. The CDR3 loop is CASSLEGQGVPYGYTF. CDR3 DNA: TGTGCCAGCAGCTTAGAGGGACAGGGGGTCCCTTATGGCTACACCTTC.

J is TRBJ2-7 and V is TRBV5-6, with 7 bases that match TRBD2. Trimming at V came to 4 bases and at J to 3 bases, leaving 10 bases not matched to a gene. The germline V gene encodes CDR1 SGHDT and CDR2 YYEEEE. This CDR3 spans 15 amino acids. DNA of the CDR3: TGTGCCAGCAGCCGTTCGGGAGGCATTCACTACGAGCAGTACTTC. It specifies CASSRSGGIHYEQYF.

The chain combines TRBV6-6 with TRBJ2-3, with 8 positions matching TRBD2. Trimming took 2 bases from V and 4 from J; bases not matched to a gene: 8. Germline CDR1 MNHNY, CDR2 SVGAGI (reference sequence). The CDR3 length is 16 residues. This CDR3 is CASSYGSGAVADTQYF. The CDR3 coding sequence is TGTGCCAGCAGTTACGGTAGCGGGGCGGTCGCAGATACGCAGTATTTT.

This chain connects TRBV10-2 to TRBJ1-6, with 7 bases matching TRBD1. The CDR3 has 14 residues. V dropped 4 bases and J dropped 7; count of bases not matched to a gene: 4. The germline V gene has CDR1 WSHSY and CDR2 SAAADI. The CDR3 nucleotides read TGCGCCAGCAGTGTGACAGGGTCGAATTCACCCCTCCACTTT. This encodes CASSVTGSNSPLHF.